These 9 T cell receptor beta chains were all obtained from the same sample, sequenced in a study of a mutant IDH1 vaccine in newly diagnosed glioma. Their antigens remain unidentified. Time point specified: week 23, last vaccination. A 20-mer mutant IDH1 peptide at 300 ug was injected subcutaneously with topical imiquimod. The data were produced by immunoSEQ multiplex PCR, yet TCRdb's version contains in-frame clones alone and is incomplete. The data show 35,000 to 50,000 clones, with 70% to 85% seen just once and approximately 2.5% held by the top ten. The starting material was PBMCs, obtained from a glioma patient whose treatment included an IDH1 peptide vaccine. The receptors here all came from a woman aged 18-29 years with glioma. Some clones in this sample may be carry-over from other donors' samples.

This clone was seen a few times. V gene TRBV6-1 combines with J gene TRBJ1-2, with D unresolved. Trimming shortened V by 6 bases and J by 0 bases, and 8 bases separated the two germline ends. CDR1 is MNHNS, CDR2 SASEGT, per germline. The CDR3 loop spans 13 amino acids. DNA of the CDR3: TGTGCCAGCAGGTCGACCGCTAACTATGGCTACACCTTC. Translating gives CASRSTANYGYTF.

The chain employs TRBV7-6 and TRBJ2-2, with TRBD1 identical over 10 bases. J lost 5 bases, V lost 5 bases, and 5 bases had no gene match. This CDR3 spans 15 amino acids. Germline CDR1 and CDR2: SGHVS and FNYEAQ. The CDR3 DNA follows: TGTGCCAGCAGCCGGGACAGGGGAGGAACCGGGGAGCTGTTTTTT. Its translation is CASSRDRGGTGELFF.

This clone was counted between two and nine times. CDR3 DNA sequence: TGTGCTAGTGGTTTGACCGGGGAGCTGTTTTTT. Protein sequence: CASGLTGELFF. This sequence joins TRBV12-5 and TRBJ2-2; D is ambiguous. V lost 2 bases, J lost 5 bases, and 0 bases lay in between. The CDR3 covers 11 residues. Germline loops: CDR1 LGHNT, CDR2 FRNRAP.

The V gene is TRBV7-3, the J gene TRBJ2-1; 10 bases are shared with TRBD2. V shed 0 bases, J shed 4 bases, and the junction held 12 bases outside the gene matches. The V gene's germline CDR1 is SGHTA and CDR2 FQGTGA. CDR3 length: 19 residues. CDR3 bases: TGTGCCAGCAGCTTAACGCCCCCCCCTAGCGGGGGCCGATACAATGAGCAGTTCTTC. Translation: CASSLTPPPSGGRYNEQFF.

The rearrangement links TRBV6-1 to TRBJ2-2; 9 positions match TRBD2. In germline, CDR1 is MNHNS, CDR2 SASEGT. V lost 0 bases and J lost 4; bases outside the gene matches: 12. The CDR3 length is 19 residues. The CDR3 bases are TGTGCCAGCAGTGAAGCGGACTCCGGGACTAGCCCCTTCACCGGGGAGCTGTTTTTT. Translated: CASSEADSGTSPFTGELFF.

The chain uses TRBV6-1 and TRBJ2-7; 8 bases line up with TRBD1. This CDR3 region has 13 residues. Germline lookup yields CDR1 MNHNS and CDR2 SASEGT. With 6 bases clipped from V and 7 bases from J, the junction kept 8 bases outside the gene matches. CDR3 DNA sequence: TGTGCCAGCAGGCCCCAGGGGGCGGGAGAGCAGTACTTC. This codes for CASRPQGAGEQYF.

The CDR3 DNA is TGTGCCAGCAGCGGGACAGGGGGCGGGAACGAGCAGTACTTC. Protein product: CASSGTGGGNEQYF. The genes are TRBV7-9 and TRBJ2-7, with 12 bases lining up with TRBD1. Germline V CDR1 and CDR2: SEHNR, FQNEAQ (reference sequence). Trimming removed 5 bases from V and 5 bases from J; junction bases left unmatched: 4. CDR3 size: 14 residues.

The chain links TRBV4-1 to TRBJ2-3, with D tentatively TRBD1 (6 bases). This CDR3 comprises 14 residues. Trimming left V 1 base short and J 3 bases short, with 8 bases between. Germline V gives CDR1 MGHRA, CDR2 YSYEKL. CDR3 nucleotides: TGCGCCAGCAGCCAAGTCACAGGGACAGATACGCAGTATTTT. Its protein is CASSQVTGTDTQYF.

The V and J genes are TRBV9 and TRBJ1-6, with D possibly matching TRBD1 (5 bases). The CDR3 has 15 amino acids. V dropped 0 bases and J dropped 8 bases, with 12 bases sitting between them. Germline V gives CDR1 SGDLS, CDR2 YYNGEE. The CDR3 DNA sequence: TGTGCCAGCAGCGTAGAGGGGTCGCGGGATTCACCCCTCCACTTT. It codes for CASSVEGSRDSPLHF.